This entry is about one T cell receptor beta chain. Its antigen is still unknown. Base qualities are not provided; no much larger clone lies one nucleotide away. One collaborating source in Seattle enrolled patients while the patients were actively infected and followed the patients over time throughout the course of disease. Each collaborating institution followed its own protocols to collect whole blood in K2EDTA tubes. For TCRbeta analysis, collaborators shipped samples in one of three forms: frozen whole blood, isolated PBMCs, or DNA extracted from either of those sample types. This record comes from a study of blood T cell repertoires in COVID-19 (dated by TCRdb to between 2020 and 2021). In terms of the full investigation: Samples from collaborators originated in the United States, Italy and Spain and spanned both the acute and convalescent phases of COVID-19. The prospective study material was composed of cDNA or gDNA derived from T cells, B-cell-depleted T cells, or PBMCs. Subjects who had been exposed to COVID-19, were actively infected with it, or had recovered from it provided the deeply sampled blood TCRbeta repertoires that made up the dataset. The repertoires were released in a freely available public database intended as a resource for research on the immune response to SARS-CoV-2. Samples came from the ongoing ImmuneRACE study (first 160 participants) plus 1,254 subjects from 6 global collaborators. The sample metadata nearly always contained a de-identified subject ID, COVID-19 status, age in years and sex. Where available, HLA class I and class II types were obtained from metadata supplied by the sample provider rather than from assay-based typing. The investigation overall reported the following: The quantity of clinical and demographic metadata differed by source and by participant and was supplied without curation.

The immunoSEQ Assay, a bias-controlled multiplex PCR, was used to amplify TCRbeta CDR3 regions from genomic DNA. The original pipeline was this. Within the assay, amplification of reference gene primers was used to estimate how many nucleated cells each sample contained. To quantify the absolute abundance of each unique TCRbeta CDR3 rearrangement, sequence reads were collapsed and filtered. For each sample, productive Simpson clonality was calculated as the square root of Simpson's diversity index across productive rearrangements. TCRdb mirrors the immuneACCESS table, restricted to in-frame sequences. Some clones are absent from its copies; in checked studies, under half trace to an unresolved V gene, and the reason for the others is unknown. For V, J and clone size, that table is used; D and trimming come from the DNA. The sample table contains about 480,000 clones; only one count was recorded for approximately 89% of them. Clones ranked in the top ten supply roughly 0.9% of the sample.

The sequenced sample was peripheral blood. This clonotype was sampled from a man aged 18 to 30 with COVID-19, enrolled during active disease.

The CDR3 reads CASSRAQGRADTQYF. The sequence in DNA is TGTGCCAGCAGCCGCGCTCAGGGTAGAGCAGATACGCAGTATTTT. The rearrangement combines TRBV11-3 with TRBJ2-3, and TRBD1 may be the D gene, going by 5 matching bases. Deletion took 5 bases off V and 4 bases off J, with a span of 16 bases between the germline ends. The CDR3 numbers 15 residues from cysteine through phenylalanine. Only the CDR3 part of the read is kept: 45 bases, read in frame from the first base. Based on the germline V gene, the CDR1 and CDR2 sequences are SGHNT and YENEEA.